These 25 T cell receptor beta chains share one sample of origin, sequenced in a study of T cells in women clearing cervical HPV infection. Some clones are missing from TCRdb's copy, which holds only in-frame ones; the method was immunoSEQ multiplex PCR. The ten most abundant clones cover 6.5% to 7.5% of a sample with under 35,000 clones. Sequencing was done on a sample of blood buffy coat. These receptors all come from a woman between 18 and 75 years old with a cervical HPV16 infection that either progressed to CIN3+ or cleared (not recorded which).

Turning to this clone: The missing CDR3 end, 3 residues past where the read stops, is filled in from the germline J gene. The V and J genes are TRBV4-1 and TRBJ2-4, with D perhaps matching TRBD2 (6 bases). The CDR3 consists of 14 residues. CDR1 MGHRA and CDR2 YSYEKL come from the germline V gene. V was cut by 4 bases and J by 3 bases, with 10 bases left in between. CDR3 in amino acids: CASSPPAGKNIQYF. The covered CDR3 bases are TGCGCCAGCAGCCCCCCAGCGGGCAAAAACATT.

Details on this clone: The missing CDR3 end, 3 residues past where the read stops, is filled in from the germline J gene. The rearrangement uses TRBV9 and TRBJ2-7; D remains unclear. V lost 0 bases and J lost 5, with 15 bases in between. The CDR3 extends over 15 amino acids. CDR1 and CDR2 from the germline V gene are SGDLS and YYNGEE. CDR3 sequence reads: CASSVAPRTENEQYF. The CDR3 DNA, read in part, is TGTGCCAGCAGCGTAGCGCCCCGAACAGAGAACGAG.

Turning to this clone: Sequencing ends 3 residues short of the CDR3 end; the germline J gene provides the rest. This chain uses TRBV27 with TRBJ1-3; D may be TRBD1 (6 bases). Germline loops: CDR1 MNHEY, CDR2 SMNVEV (reference sequence). The V end lost 6 bases, the J end lost 4 bases, and 10 bases lay between the germline ends. This CDR3 has 13 residues. The covered CDR3 bases are TGTGCCAGCAGCCGGGACAACGGAAACACC. Its protein product is CASSRDNGNT. The whole CDR3 protein is CASSRDNGNTIYF.

Regarding this clone: The read gets to within 3 residues of the CDR3 end, and the germline J gene fills in the rest. The chain is built from TRBV19 and TRBJ2-7, with 14 bases identical to TRBD2. The CDR3 has 16 residues. Germline-derived CDR1 and CDR2 are LNHDA and SQIVND (reference sequence). Trimming removed 7 bases from V and 3 bases from J; junction bases left unmatched: 8. The part of the CDR3 DNA that was read is TGTGCCAGTACAGCGACTAGCGGGGGGGCAATCTACGAG. This codes for CASTATSGGAIYE. The whole CDR3 protein reads CASTATSGGAIYEQYF.

As to this clone: Read data end 3 residues before the CDR3 end; the end is taken from the germline J gene. The chain uses TRBV5-1 and TRBJ2-1; 13 bases map to TRBD2. The CDR3 length is 15 residues. The V gene end was trimmed by 4 bases and the J gene end by 8 bases; junction bases not matched to a gene: 6. Germline V gene sequence: CDR1 SGHRS, CDR2 YFSETQ. The CDR3 protein is CASSLGGTSGDEQFF. CDR3 bases read: TGCGCCAGCAGCCTCGGGGGGACTAGCGGGGATGAG.

Note on this clone: The CDR3 extends 3 residues past the end of the read, so its final part is completed from the germline J gene. The V call is TRBV5-5, the J call TRBJ2-7; D not resolved. The CDR3 is 14 residues long. CDR1 and CDR2 (germline): SGHKS, YYEKEE (reference sequence). V lost 3 bases, J lost 1 base, and 11 bases lay in between. The part of the CDR3 DNA that was read is TGTGCCAGCAGCTCCTCCTCCAGTTCCTACGAG. Protein product: CASSSSSSSYE. The CDR3 in its entirety is CASSSSSSSYEQYF.

Regarding this clone: The observed sequence ends 3 residues before the CDR3 terminus, with the missing tail filled in from the germline J gene. The V and J genes are TRBV6-1 and TRBJ1-5; 8 bases are a match to TRBD1. V lost 3 bases to trimming and J lost 7 bases; unmatched junction nucleotides: 8. The CDR3 has 15 residues. CDR1 MNHNS and CDR2 SASEGT come from the germline V gene. CDR3: CASSEHATGVQPQHF. CDR3 DNA, as far as it was read: TGTGCCAGCAGTGAGCATGCGACAGGGGTCCAGCCC.

Comment on this clone: The read falls 3 residues short of the CDR3 end, and the missing part is taken from the germline J gene. The chain links TRBV19 to TRBJ2-5; tentatively, D is TRBD1 (7 bases). Trimming took off 5 bases at V and 2 bases at J, with 15 bases between the two ends. CDR3 size: 15 residues. Germline-derived CDR1 and CDR2 are LNHDA and SQIVND (reference sequence). Incomplete CDR3 DNA: TGTGCCAGTAGTGGGGGGACAGTTCAACAAGAGACC. Amino acid sequence: CASSGGTVQQET. The full CDR3 sequence reads CASSGGTVQQETQYF.

Of note for this clone: The CDR3 end lies 3 residues beyond the end of the read and is filled in from the germline J gene. The chain joins TRBV20-1 to TRBJ2-7; TRBD1 is a possible D gene (5 bases). The V gene lost 0 bases and the J gene lost 3 bases, with 9 bases spanning the gap. The CDR3 totals 13 residues. Germline V gene data show CDR1 as DFQATT and CDR2 as SNEGSKA (reference sequence). Here the CDR3 reads CSAREGRDYEQYF. The sequenced part of the CDR3 DNA is TGCAGTGCTAGAGAGGGCAGGGACTACGAG.

Points on this clone: The read is 3 residues too short to cover the CDR3 end, so that end is filled in from the germline J gene. This rearrangement joins TRBV19 to TRBJ2-2, with 7 bases fitting TRBD2. Per germline, CDR1 LNHDA and CDR2 SQIVND (reference sequence). The CDR3 totals 16 residues. V was clipped by 2 bases and J by 1 base; unmatched bases: 4. The CDR3 DNA, read in part, is TGTGCCAGTAGTATACAAGCGGGACGGAACACCGGGGAG. It encodes CASSIQAGRNTGE. The complete CDR3 protein is CASSIQAGRNTGELFF. Drawing the rest from reference TRBV19 and TRBJ2-2, the complete variable domain is DGGITQSPKYLFRKEGQNVTLSCEQNLNHDAMYWYRQDPGQGLRLIYYSQIVNDFQKGDIAEGYSVSREKKESFPLTVTSAQKNPTAFYLCASSIQAGRNTGELFFGEGSRLTVL.

As for this clone: The CDR3 extends 3 residues past the end of the read, so its final part is completed from the germline J gene. This chain uses TRBV10-2 with TRBJ2-1; 8 bases are a match to TRBD2. Germline V CDR1 and CDR2: WSHSY, SAAADI. V was clipped by 5 bases and J by 5 bases; unmatched bases: 8. There are 15 residues in the CDR3. The sequenced CDR3 bases are TGCGCCAGCAGTACCGGGGGGGCGGCTGACAATGAG. Protein: CASSTGGAADNE. The whole CDR3 sequence is CASSTGGAADNEQFF.

As regards this clone: The CDR3 extends 3 residues past the end of the read, so its final part is completed from the germline J gene. V and J are TRBV18 and TRBJ1-2, with D possibly matching TRBD1 (6 bases). The CDR3 extends over 15 amino acids. V was shortened by 0 bases and J by 4 bases, with 12 bases between the two germline ends. Germline values: CDR1 KGHSH, CDR2 LQKENI. The CDR3 spells CASSPPNQGSYGYTF. The covered CDR3 bases are TGTGCCAGCTCACCACCGAATCAGGGGAGCTATGGC.

Regarding this clone: The read terminates 3 residues before the CDR3 end, so the remaining end is supplied by the germline J gene. J is TRBJ2-1 and V is TRBV19; 8 bases match TRBD2. V shed 3 bases, J shed 9 bases, and the junction held 16 bases outside the gene matches. This CDR3 has 17 residues. The germline V gene has CDR1 LNHDA and CDR2 SQIVND (reference sequence). CDR3 DNA, as far as it was read: TGTGCCAGTAGTATGGCCACTAGCGGAGGGGGGCCCGGTGAG. Protein product: CASSMATSGGGPGE. The entire CDR3 protein is CASSMATSGGGPGEQFF.

Details on this clone: Coverage ceases 3 residues before the CDR3 finishes, and the germline J gene fills in the end. The V gene is TRBV7-2, the J gene TRBJ1-1; 7 nucleotides match TRBD1. CDR3 length: 15 amino acids. The germline CDR1 and CDR2 sequences are SGHTA and FQGNSA. V shed 1 base, J shed 4 bases, and the junction held 6 bases outside the gene matches. The sequenced CDR3 bases are TGTGCCAGCAGCTTAGGACAGGGTACGAGCACTGAA. It translates to CASSLGQGTSTE. In full, the CDR3 reads CASSLGQGTSTEAFF.

As for this clone: The read ends 3 residues before the CDR3 terminus; that terminus is restored from the germline J gene. The genes are TRBV10-1 and TRBJ2-7, with no clear D. This CDR3 region has 14 residues. Trimming took off 1 base at V and 4 bases at J, with 11 bases between the two ends. From germline, CDR1 is WNHNN and CDR2 SYGVQD (reference sequence). The CDR3 reads CASSEYGRSYEQYF. The DNA read from the CDR3 is TGCGCCAGCAGTGAGTATGGGCGAAGTTACGAG.

Notes on this clone: The missing CDR3 end, 3 residues past where the read stops, is filled in from the germline J gene. The gene calls are TRBV20-1 and TRBJ2-7, with D tentatively TRBD2 (6 bases). V lost 6 bases and J 6 bases, leaving 24 bases between the germline ends. The CDR3 is 15 residues long. Looked up from germline, CDR1 is DFQATT and CDR2 is SNEGSKA (reference sequence). Partial CDR3 DNA: TGCAGTGCCCAATCCGTTAGCGGCCCCTCTACCGAG. It yields the protein CSAQSVSGPSTE. From start to end, the CDR3 is CSAQSVSGPSTEQYF.

About this clone itself: Read sequence stops 3 residues before the CDR3 end, and the germline J gene provides the missing end. The chain employs TRBV30 and TRBJ1-2, with 12 bases fitting TRBD1. There are 15 residues in the CDR3. Germline V CDR1 and CDR2: GTSNPN, SVGIG (reference sequence). V was clipped by 3 bases and J by 6 bases; unmatched bases: 8. The CDR3 protein is CAWRPKGTGGNGYTF. The CDR3 DNA, read in part, is TGTGCCTGGAGGCCTAAAGGGACAGGGGGCAATGGC. The variable domain in full, completed from reference TRBV30 and TRBJ1-2, reads SQTIHQWPATLVQPVGSPLSLECTVEGTSNPNLYWYRQAAGRGLQLLFYSVGIGQISSEVPQNLSASRPQDRQFILSSKKLLLSDSGFYLCAWRPKGTGGNGYTFGSGTRLTVV.

As concerns this clone: The read ends 3 residues early relative to the CDR3; the germline J gene fills the gap. This sequence joins TRBV7-9 and TRBJ1-4; TRBD1 might be the D (5 bases). The CDR3 is 15 amino acids. V dropped 5 bases and J dropped 0 bases, with 10 bases sitting between them. Germline V gives CDR1 SEHNR, CDR2 FQNEAQ (reference sequence). The part of the CDR3 DNA that was read is TGTGCCAGCAGCGCCTTAGGGGCAACTAATGAAAAA. Translation gives CASSALGATNEK. The full CDR3 sequence reads CASSALGATNEKLFF.

Note on this clone: The read ends 3 residues shy of where the CDR3 ends; the end is completed using the germline J gene. V usage is TRBV18 and J usage is TRBJ2-6; D uncertain. Per the germline V gene, CDR1 is KGHSH and CDR2 is LQKENI. The CDR3 contains 16 residues. Trimming pared 2 bases from V and 0 bases from J, leaving 8 bases between. CDR3 sequence reads: CASSPMAASGANVLTF. The covered CDR3 bases are TGTGCCAGCTCACCAATGGCGGCCTCTGGGGCCAACGTC. Drawing the rest from reference TRBV18 and TRBJ2-6, the complete variable domain is NAGVMQNPRHLVRRRGQEARLRCSPMKGHSHVYWYRQLPEEGLKFMVYLQKENIIDESGMPKERFSAEFPKEGPSILRIQQVVRGDSAAYFCASSPMAASGANVLTFGAGSRLTVL.

Regarding this clone: The read ends 3 residues before the CDR3 terminus; that terminus is restored from the germline J gene. The chain links TRBV5-4 to TRBJ2-3; D possibly corresponds to TRBD1 (5 bases). Trimming stripped 0 bases from V and 7 bases from J, with 15 bases between. In germline, CDR1 is SGHNT, CDR2 YYREEE (reference sequence). The CDR3 sequence is 15 residues long. The sequenced part of the CDR3 DNA is TGTGCCAGCAGCTTGGTCGGTCAGGGTGCAAATACG. It yields the protein CASSLVGQGANT. The entire CDR3 protein is CASSLVGQGANTQYF.

With respect to this clone: The read ends 3 residues shy of where the CDR3 ends; the end is completed using the germline J gene. The V call is TRBV20-1, the J call TRBJ1-1; D is unclear. The CDR3 sequence is 13 residues long. Germline V lookup: CDR1 DFQATT, CDR2 SNEGSKA (reference sequence). V was cut by 3 bases and J by 1 base, with 9 bases left in between. The DNA read from the CDR3 is TGCAGTGCTAGTGGGCTCCGGAACACTGAA. It yields the protein CSASGLRNTE. The complete CDR3 sequence is CSASGLRNTEAFF.

With respect to this clone: The read halts 3 residues ahead of the CDR3 end, with the missing end drawn from the germline J gene. The chain carries TRBV6-2 or TRBV6-3 and TRBJ1-6, with TRBD1 matching over 10 bases. This CDR3 has 17 residues. V gave up 6 bases and J gave up 6 bases; unmatched junction bases: 11. The germline gives CDR1 MNHEY, CDR2 SVGEGT. The DNA read from the CDR3 is TGTGCCAGCAGCCCGGACAGGGGGGGGTTGAGTAATTCACCC. It encodes CASSPDRGGLSNSP. The entire CDR3 reads CASSPDRGGLSNSPLHF.

Concerning this clone: The CDR3 is cut off 3 residues early in the read; its end comes from the germline J gene. The genes are TRBV6-1 and TRBJ1-2, with TRBD1 as a possible D gene (5 bases). The germline CDR1 and CDR2 sequences are MNHNS and SASEGT. The CDR3 has 14 amino acids. This CDR3 reads CASSDLGGVGGYTF. The covered CDR3 bases are TGTGCCAGCAGTGACCTCGGGGGGGTCGGAGGC.

Concerning this clone: The CDR3 is cut off 3 residues early in the read; its end comes from the germline J gene. J is TRBJ1-1 and V is TRBV2; tentatively, D is TRBD1 (5 bases). The CDR3 runs 13 residues. V was cut by 3 bases and J by 3 bases, with 8 bases left in between. Looked up from germline, CDR1 is SNHLY and CDR2 is FYNNEI. The DNA read from the CDR3 is TGTGCCAGCAGTGACAGGGCCGACACTGAA. This gives the protein CASSDRADTE. The CDR3 as a whole reads CASSDRADTEAFF.

Points on this clone: Within the sample, other DNA sequences also encode this same CDR3. The CDR3 DNA, read in part, is TGTGCCAGCAGTGAAGGGACTAGCACAGATACG. It is translated as CASSEGTSTDT. The complete CDR3 sequence is CASSEGTSTDTQYF. This chain connects TRBV6-4 to TRBJ2-3; D might be TRBD2 (6 bases). Read data end 3 residues before the CDR3 end; the end is taken from the germline J gene. Trimming removed 3 bases from V and 0 bases from J, with 7 bases in between. Germline V gene data show CDR1 as MRHNA and CDR2 as SNTAGT. The CDR3 length is 14 residues.